Listed here is a single TCR beta chain. V trimming: 4 bases; J trimming: 9 bases; junction bases outside the gene matches: 12. The length of the CDR3 is 18 residues. Germline V gene sequence: CDR1 LNHNV, CDR2 YYDKDF (reference sequence). RNA was extracted with the RNeasy kit, and a quantity of roughly 0.45 to 1 ug was reverse transcribed using random hexamers. TCRdb reanalysed the immunoSEQ multiplex PCR reads using MiXCR and keeps one entry per CDR3 protein. The sample consists of roughly 150,000 distinct CDR3 sequences, around 95% of them appearing once. This specimen belongs to a study of CD8 T cells in Susac syndrome.

The genes are TRBV15 and TRBJ2-1; TRBD2 matches 16 bases. The receptor comes from a human donor with Susac syndrome. Material: CD8+ T cells from PBMCs. CDR3 protein: CATSTSARGLAGGGEQFF. CDR3 sequence (DNA): TGTGCCACCAGCACCTCCGCCCGGGGACTAGCGGGAGGGGGTGAGCAGTTCTTC.